This is a list of T cell receptor beta chains from one sample in a study of response to subunit inactivated influenza vaccine. TCRdb passed the RT-PCR reads through MiXCR, listing each CDR3 protein once. The table lists about 570,000 distinct CDR3 sequences, approximately 10% of them singletons. Material: PBMCs from blood, obtained on the day of vaccination. All receptors derive from a man between 45 and 60 years old who received an inactivated influenza vaccine. The CDR3 runs from the conserved cysteine through the conserved F or W. A D gene is named only where the DNA matches it firmly. Clone size is given for some rows only: seen once, a few or many times, or a class if the clone is expanded.

V gene,D gene,J gene,clone size,CDR3 DNA,CDR3 protein
TRBV5-1,TRBD2,TRBJ2-7,.,TGCGCCAGCAGCTTGAGTAGCGGGGAGTACGAGCAGTACTTC,CASSLSSGEYEQYF
TRBV7-8,TRBD2,TRBJ2-1,many,TGTGCCAGCAGTTTTAGCGGGAACTCTTACAATGAGCAGTTCTTC,CASSFSGNSYNEQFF
TRBV5-1,.,TRBJ1-1,.,TGCGCCAGCAGCCCCGACGGGGGGGACACTGAAGCTTTCTTT,CASSPDGGDTEAFF
TRBV20-1,TRBD1,TRBJ1-1,few,TGCAGTGCTAGGGACAGGGGGCGCGGGGATGAAGCTTTCTTT,CSARDRGRGDEAFF
TRBV4-3,.,TRBJ2-2,few,TGCGCCAGCAGCCAAGAAGGGCCCGGAATACTCGGGGAGCTGTTTTTT,CASSQEGPGILGELFF
TRBV6-1,.,TRBJ1-2,few,TGTGCCAGCACCCCCCTAAGCAGTGATAACTATGGCTACACCTTC,CASTPLSSDNYGYTF
TRBV12-3/TRBV12-4,.,TRBJ2-2,.,TGTGCCAGCGGGCAGACCTCGGGTGGAGTCGGGGAGCTGTTTTTT,CASGQTSGGVGELFF
TRBV12-3/TRBV12-4,TRBD1,TRBJ2-1,.,TGTGCCAGCAGTAAGGGGGCGCTCCTGAGTGAGCAGTTCTTC,CASSKGALLSEQFF
TRBV12-3/TRBV12-4,.,TRBJ1-4,many,TGTGCCAGCAGTTCACACAGGGCGGGGCTGTTTTTT,CASSSHRAGLFF
TRBV20-1,TRBD2,TRBJ2-1,.,TGCAGTGCTAGAGCGAATAAGCGGGAGTTAGGGAATGAGCAGTTCTTC,CSARANKRELGNEQFF
TRBV7-2,.,TRBJ2-7,.,TGTGCCAGCAGCTTAGTTTGGGGGCGCTACCACGAGCAGTACTTC,CASSLVWGRYHEQYF
TRBV6-2/TRBV6-3,.,TRBJ2-7,many,TGTGCCAGCAGTAAAGACGTAACCTACGAGCAGTACTTC,CASSKDVTYEQYF
TRBV2,.,TRBJ2-2,.,TGTGCCAGCAGTGAAATTTGGGACACCGGGGAGCTGTTTTTT,CASSEIWDTGELFF
TRBV4-1,.,TRBJ1-2,many,TGCGCCAGCAGCCAAGTGCCAGGGGCTAACTATGGCTACACCTTC,CASSQVPGANYGYTF
TRBV5-5,.,TRBJ1-4,few,TGTGCCAGCAGAAATCGGGACACTCCAGAAAAACTGTTTTTT,CASRNRDTPEKLFF
TRBV7-6,.,TRBJ2-7,few,TGTGCCAGCAGCTTAGTTGGCAGGGTGTCCCATCCGAGCGAGCAGTACTTC,CASSLVGRVSHPSEQYF
TRBV5-1,TRBD1,TRBJ2-5,.,TGCGCCAGCAGCTTTGACAGGGGCCGCCAAGAGACCCAGTACTTC,CASSFDRGRQETQYF
TRBV20-1,.,TRBJ1-5,many,TGCAGTGCTAGAGACAGTTATAGCAATCAGCCCCAGCATTTT,CSARDSYSNQPQHF
TRBV4-2,.,TRBJ1-1,many,TGTGCCAGCAGCCAAGGGTCAGGTCGGCCGAACACTGAAGCTTTCTTT,CASSQGSGRPNTEAFF
TRBV5-1,.,TRBJ2-5,many,TGCGCCAGCAGCTCACCCTACAGGTATTTGAAGGAACAAGAGACCCAGTACTTC,CASSSPYRYLKEQETQYF
TRBV7-9,.,TRBJ2-1,few,TGTGCCAGCAGCTTGCACGGGGCCCAAGGGCTATCCCAGTTCTTC,CASSLHGAQGLSQFF
TRBV5-1,TRBD1,TRBJ2-5,few,TGCGCCAGCAGCTTGGTACAGGGGGCCTCCCGAGAGACCCAGTACTTC,CASSLVQGASRETQYF
TRBV7-8,TRBD1,TRBJ2-7,.,TGTGCCAGCAGCTTAGAGAGGACAGGCTTATCCTACGAGCAGTACTTC,CASSLERTGLSYEQYF
TRBV7-6,TRBD2,TRBJ2-5,.,TGTGCCAGCAGCTCCCTAGCGGGGGGGCTTCCAATCCAAGAGACCCAGTACTTC,CASSSLAGGLPIQETQYF
TRBV4-2,.,TRBJ2-3,.,TGTGCCAGCAGCCAGGTTACGGGACCAAGCACAGATACGCAGTATTTT,CASSQVTGPSTDTQYF
TRBV6-1,.,TRBJ1-6,few,TGTGCCAGCAGCTCAGGGTTTGAGAATTCACCCCTCCACTTT,CASSSGFENSPLHF
TRBV20-1,TRBD1,TRBJ2-5,.,TGCAGTGCTAGCGGTCAACCGGGACAGGGGCAAGAGACCCAGTACTTC,CSASGQPGQGQETQYF
TRBV7-2,.,TRBJ2-7,once,TGTGCCAGCAGCTTAGATCCGGCCACCTCCTACGAGCAGTACTTC,CASSLDPATSYEQYF
TRBV28,TRBD1,TRBJ2-1,few,TGTGCCAGCAGTTCGGGACAGGGGCAATTTGTTAGGAGGAATGAGCAGTTCTTC,CASSSGQGQFVRRNEQFF
TRBV10-3,.,TRBJ2-7,few,TGTGCCATCAGTGACACAAACGAGCAGTACTTC,CAISDTNEQYF
TRBV20-1,TRBD1,TRBJ2-7,few,TGCAGTGCTACCTTGACAGGGGGTAAATCCTACGAGCAGTACTTC,CSATLTGGKSYEQYF
TRBV20-1,.,TRBJ1-5,.,TGCAGTGCTAGGGCTCCAATGGGCAATCAGCCCCAGCATTTT,CSARAPMGNQPQHF
TRBV6-2/TRBV6-3,.,TRBJ2-7,.,TGTGCCAGCAGTTACTCGATGCCCGAAGTCGGGATAGGCGAGCAGTACTTC,CASSYSMPEVGIGEQYF
TRBV10-2,.,TRBJ2-2,.,TGCGCCAGCAGTGAGTTACAGAGGACCGGGGAGCTGTTTTTT,CASSELQRTGELFF
TRBV20-1,.,TRBJ2-3,few,TGCAGTGCTAGAGATCCGAGGCAGGGAGGGGGGCCAGATACGCAGTATTTT,CSARDPRQGGGPDTQYF
TRBV20-1,TRBD2,TRBJ2-3,.,TGCAGTGCCCGACCAGGGAGGGGCACAGATACGCAGTATTTT,CSARPGRGTDTQYF
TRBV19,TRBD1,TRBJ2-2,few,TGTGCCAGCGGGCAACAGGGGACCAACACCGGGGAGCTGTTTTTT,CASGQQGTNTGELFF
TRBV29-1,.,TRBJ2-7,.,TGCAGCGTTCATAAGGCCGGAGGCTCCTACGAGCAGTACTTC,CSVHKAGGSYEQYF
TRBV10-3,.,TRBJ2-5,many,TGTGCCATCAGTGAGTCATCGGGGCAAGAGACCCAGTACTTC,CAISESSGQETQYF
TRBV5-5,.,TRBJ2-1,many,TGTGCCAGCAGCTGGCAGAAAGACCTCTACAATGAGCAGTTCTTC,CASSWQKDLYNEQFF
TRBV28,TRBD1,TRBJ2-7,.,TGTGCCAGTGATACAGGGGGATCGGTGTACGAGCAGTACTTC,CASDTGGSVYEQYF
TRBV10-2,TRBD2,TRBJ2-1,.,TGCGCCAGCAGTGAGCCAAGTAGCGGGGGTAGCTCCTACAATGAGCAGTTCTTC,CASSEPSSGGSSYNEQFF
TRBV6-5,TRBD2,TRBJ2-7,few,TGTGCCAGCAGGTTAGGCGGGAGGGCCTCTTACGAGCAGTACTTC,CASRLGGRASYEQYF
TRBV6-1,TRBD2,TRBJ2-3,few,TGTGCCAGCCCCGCGGGAGGGGGCACAGATACGCAGTATTTT,CASPAGGGTDTQYF
TRBV9,TRBD2,TRBJ2-1,.,TGTGCCAGCAGCGTCTCACTCCTAGCGGGGGGGCGTGAGCAGTTCTTC,CASSVSLLAGGREQFF
TRBV29-1,.,TRBJ2-3,many,TGCAGCGTTCCCTGGCCGCTATCGATGGGAGATACGCAGTATTTT,CSVPWPLSMGDTQYF
TRBV15,.,TRBJ2-7,.,TGTGCCACCAGCCGGGACACAGTACGGAGGGAGCAGTACTTC,CATSRDTVRREQYF
TRBV5-1,TRBD2,TRBJ2-5,.,TGCGCCAGCAGCACCGGGACTAGCGGACAAGAGACCCAGTACTTC,CASSTGTSGQETQYF
TRBV27,.,TRBJ2-3,.,TGTGCCAGCAGTTCTCATGAGGGCACAGATACGCAGTATTTT,CASSSHEGTDTQYF
TRBV20-1,.,TRBJ2-1,.,TGCAGTGCTCCGGAGCTACTCTACAATGAGCAGTTCTTC,CSAPELLYNEQFF
TRBV7-8,TRBD1,TRBJ2-1,few,TGTGCCAGCAGCCAAAGGACAGGGGGGAATGAGCAGTTCTTC,CASSQRTGGNEQFF